The clone carrying this T cell receptor (beta chain) occurred many times. Its antigen remains unidentified. Researchers attached unique molecular identifiers to individual cDNA molecules. Each CDR3 protein gets one entry after TCRdb re-called the 5' RACE reads with MiXCR. Among roughly 69,000 distinct CDR3 sequences listed, 7% to 10% were seen once. J lost 1 base, V lost 2 bases, and 8 bases had no gene match. The germline V gene has CDR1 MNHEY and CDR2 SMNVEV (reference sequence). This CDR3 has 17 amino acids. This entry is derived from a study of early T cells in non-severe SARS-CoV-2 infection. Study at large: The chains were unpaired, and the sequenced material was bulk RNA from unsorted whole blood.

Study results and limitations: Private and CD4 specificities were missed by VDJdb matching, skewed to anti-spike CD8.

The source was whole blood, collected at baseline. This clonotype was sampled from an adult who was a healthcare worker with PCR-confirmed SARS-CoV-2 infection or an uninfected control (not recorded which). J is TRBJ2-1 and V is TRBV27, with TRBD2 identical over 7 bases. The CDR3 region is CASSLSSPSGSYNEQFF. The CDR3 nucleotides read TGTGCCAGCAGTTTAAGTTCCCCTAGCGGTTCCTACAATGAGCAGTTCTTC.